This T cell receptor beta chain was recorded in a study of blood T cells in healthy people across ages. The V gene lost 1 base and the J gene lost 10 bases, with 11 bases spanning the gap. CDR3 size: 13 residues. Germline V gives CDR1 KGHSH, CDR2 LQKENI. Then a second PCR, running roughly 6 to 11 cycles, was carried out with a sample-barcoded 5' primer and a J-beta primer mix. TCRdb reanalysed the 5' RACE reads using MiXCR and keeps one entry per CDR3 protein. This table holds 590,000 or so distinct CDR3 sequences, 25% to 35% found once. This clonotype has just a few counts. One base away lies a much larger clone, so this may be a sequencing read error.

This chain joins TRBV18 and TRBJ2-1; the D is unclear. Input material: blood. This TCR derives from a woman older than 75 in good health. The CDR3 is CASSPQNSYEQFF. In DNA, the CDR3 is TGTGCCAGCTCACCACAGAACAGCTACGAGCAGTTCTTC.